The clone carrying this T cell receptor (beta chain) was recorded at least ten times. The data are from a study of T cells in Graves' hyperthyroidism and ophthalmopathy. About the research overall: Pretreatment peripheral blood was obtained at initial diagnosis.

Regions amplified from RNA transcripts were the TCR beta CDR3 regions. The study used the HTBI primer set for a first-round RT-PCR of the TCR CDR3. Via MiXCR, TCRdb re-called the multiplex PCR reads, giving one row per CDR3 protein. Of nearly 600,000 distinct CDR3 sequences in the sample, approximately 15% were seen once. Pregnant or lactating patients were excluded, as were those with uncontrolled infection or other autoimmune disease. Initially, at the first diagnosis of hyperthyroidism and before any ophthalmopathy symptoms, blood was sampled. The CDR3 loop spans 14 amino acids. Trimming stripped 6 bases from V and 4 bases from J, with 14 bases between.

Source material: blood. The origin of this receptor is a woman younger than 45 with Graves' hyperthyroidism that later progressed to Graves' ophthalmopathy. The V call is TRBV12-3 or TRBV12-4, the J call TRBJ2-3; TRBD1 might be the D (6 bases). CDR3 protein: CASSTGSGSDTQYF. As DNA, the CDR3 is TGTGCCAGCAGCACAGGGTCGGGTTCAGATACGCAGTATTTT.